The 20 T cell receptor beta chains listed next were all sequenced from one sample in a study of beta chain features in type 1 diabetes (dated 2018 in TCRdb). Results and caveats for the whole study, not just this receptor: Type 1 diabetes patients showed a moderate but significant shortening of TCRB CDR3 length in all four CD4+ subsets.

Their recognized antigens are unknown. Library prep was done by the immunoSEQ multiplex PCR assay. All of the isolated RNA was reverse transcribed with the High Capacity cDNA Reverse Transcription Kit, so expressed TCRB transcripts were sequenced. The table was pulled from immuneACCESS by TCRdb, which kept in-frame rearrangements only. Such tables lose some clones; where checked, under half of the loss comes from unresolved V genes, and the rest has no known cause. This sample gives more than 250,000 clones in total; around 16% of them show up just once. The top ten clonotypes cover 0.015% to 0.017% of the sample. Sequenced input: naive CD4+ T cells from blood. The meaning of the sample's cell subset or site label: true naive CD4+ T cells. Receptors were obtained from a man aged 18 to 30 with type 1 diabetes.

This clone was recorded a few times. V is TRBV29-1 and J is TRBJ1-1; D is perhaps TRBD1 (6 bases). Germline-derived CDR1 and CDR2 are SQVTM and ANQGSEA. The CDR3 spans 12 residues. Trimming pared 7 bases from V and 3 bases from J, leaving 12 bases between. CDR3 amino acids: CSGSTGDTEAFF. CDR3 bases: TGCAGCGGCTCGACAGGAGACACTGAAGCTTTCTTT.

This rearrangement joins TRBV30 to TRBJ2-7; 8 nucleotides agree with TRBD2. The CDR3 contains 14 residues. Germline-derived CDR1 and CDR2 are GTSNPN and SVGIG (reference sequence). The ends lost 4 bases at V and 0 bases at J; junction bases unmatched: 5. CDR3 amino acids: CAWIHSGISYEQYF. The CDR3 nucleotides read TGTGCCTGGATTCATAGCGGGATCTCCTACGAGCAGTACTTC.

This chain links TRBV4-1 with TRBJ2-5; no clear D gene. Trimming shortened V by 4 bases and J by 4 bases, and 7 bases separated the two germline ends. Germline V gives CDR1 MGHRA, CDR2 YSYEKL. CDR3 length: 12 residues. The CDR3 is CASSPNTETQYF. The CDR3 DNA reads as TGCGCCAGCAGCCCCAACACAGAGACCCAGTACTTC.

V is TRBV5-4 and J is TRBJ2-1; D is unresolved. The V gene's germline CDR1 is SGHNT and CDR2 YYREEE (reference sequence). CDR3 length: 15 residues. The ends were cut back, 3 bases at V and 5 bases at J, with 15 bases in the middle. CDR3: CASSSMGPQHNEQFF. CDR3 sequence (DNA): TGTGCCAGCAGCTCCATGGGCCCTCAGCACAATGAGCAGTTCTTC.

The CDR3 nucleotides read TGCGCCAGCAGCTCCCCACTAGCGGGGGGCTCCGGCGGGGAGCAGTACTTC. Translated, it gives CASSSPLAGGSGGEQYF. The chain joins TRBV5-1 to TRBJ2-7; the match to TRBD2 covers 12 bases. The germline gives CDR1 SGHRS, CDR2 YFSETQ. The length of the CDR3 is 17 residues. Trimming took 3 bases from V and 7 from J; bases not matched to a gene: 14. Full variable domain (missing parts from reference TRBV5-1 and TRBJ2-7): KAGVTQTPRYLIKTRGQQVTLSCSPISGHRSVSWYQQTPGQGLQFLFEYFSETQRNKGNFPGRFSGRQFSNSRSEMNVSTLELGDSALYLCASSSPLAGGSGGEQYFGPGTRLTVT.

Of note for this clone: The same CDR3 can be traced to other DNA sequences in this sample. This sequence joins TRBV18 and TRBJ1-2; perhaps TRBD1 as D (5 bases). V was pared by 2 bases and J by 3 bases, with 7 bases between. Per germline, CDR1 KGHSH and CDR2 LQKENI. This CDR3 is built from 13 residues. CDR3 sequence reads: CASSPTGDYGYTF. CDR3 nucleotide sequence: TGTGCCAGCTCACCAACAGGTGACTATGGCTACACCTTC.

This clone was counted between two and nine times. The V call is TRBV19, the J call TRBJ2-1, with D perhaps TRBD1 (5 bases). Per the germline V gene, CDR1 is LNHDA and CDR2 is SQIVND (reference sequence). The CDR3 totals 13 residues. Trimming left V 2 bases short and J 8 bases short, with 10 bases between. As DNA, the CDR3 is TGTGCCAGTAGTATAAGGGGCGGCCATGAGCAGTTCTTC. Translated: CASSIRGGHEQFF. The full variable domain, completed using reference TRBV19 and TRBJ2-1, is DGGITQSPKYLFRKEGQNVTLSCEQNLNHDAMYWYRQDPGQGLRLIYYSQIVNDFQKGDIAEGYSVSREKKESFPLTVTSAQKNPTAFYLCASSIRGGHEQFFGPGTRLTVL.

This clone was found a few times. V gene TRBV28 combines with J gene TRBJ2-5; D might be TRBD2 (5 bases). The germline gives CDR1 MDHEN, CDR2 SYDVKM. The ends were cut back, 5 bases at V and 13 bases at J, with 14 bases in the middle. The CDR3 loop spans 11 amino acids. Here the CDR3 reads CASSTRASGYF. Written as DNA, the CDR3 is TGTGCCAGCAGTACTAGGGCCTCGGGGTACTTC. Combining the CDR3 with reference TRBV28 and TRBJ2-5 gives the whole variable domain DVKVTQSSRYLVKRTGEKVFLECVQDMDHENMFWYRQDPGLGLRLIYFSYDVKMKEKGDIPEGYSVSREKKERFSLILESASTNQTSMYLCASSTRASGYFGPGTRLLVL.

This rearrangement joins TRBV7-2 to TRBJ1-1, with D uncertain. With 7 bases removed from V and 1 base from J, the gap between germline ends came to 13 bases. This CDR3 spans 14 amino acids. Per germline, CDR1 SGHTA and CDR2 FQGNSA. The CDR3, as DNA: TGTGCCAGCACCCGGTCACACAGGAACACTGAAGCTTTCTTT. It translates to CASTRSHRNTEAFF.

This clone has more than one count but fewer than ten. The rearrangement links TRBV28 to TRBJ1-5; D might be TRBD1 (6 bases). CDR1 and CDR2 (germline): MDHEN, SYDVKM. The V gene lost 8 bases and the J gene lost 1 base, with 18 bases spanning the gap. The CDR3 runs 16 residues. CDR3 bases: TGTGCCAGCGGACAAGGAGAGGGGACAAGCAATCAGCCCCAGCATTTT. Its translation is CASGQGEGTSNQPQHF.

This chain connects TRBV18 to TRBJ1-1, with D tentatively TRBD1 (6 bases). This CDR3 has 12 residues. CDR1 and CDR2 (germline): KGHSH, LQKENI. Trimming removed 2 bases at V and 10 bases at J, with 11 bases between. CDR3 DNA: TGTGCCAGCTCACCAGCTGCAGGGGCAGCTTTCTTT. Its protein is CASSPAAGAAFF.

The chain recombines TRBV28 with TRBJ2-7; D is perhaps TRBD2 (5 bases). Germline CDR1 MDHEN, CDR2 SYDVKM. Trimming shortened V by 4 bases and J by 9 bases, and 16 bases separated the two germline ends. This CDR3 comprises 13 residues. This chain's CDR3 is CASSSPGKGGQYF. CDR3 nucleotide sequence: TGTGCCAGCAGTTCGCCCGGGAAGGGCGGGCAGTACTTC.

The chain recombines TRBV19 with TRBJ1-5; D might be TRBD1 (6 bases). The CDR3 extends over 15 amino acids. The V end was cut by 7 bases, the J end by 4 bases, with 17 bases between. Per the germline V gene, CDR1 is LNHDA and CDR2 is SQIVND (reference sequence). The CDR3 bases are TGTGCCAGTACCCTAGGGGGGGTACGGAATCAGCCCCAGCATTTT. Translation: CASTLGGVRNQPQHF. The full variable domain, in which reference TRBV19 and TRBJ1-5 provide the parts outside the CDR3, is DGGITQSPKYLFRKEGQNVTLSCEQNLNHDAMYWYRQDPGQGLRLIYYSQIVNDFQKGDIAEGYSVSREKKESFPLTVTSAQKNPTAFYLCASTLGGVRNQPQHFGDGTRLSIL.

In DNA, the CDR3 is TGTGCCAGCAGTGGACAGGCCAACCAAGAGACCCAGTACTTC. Its protein is CASSGQANQETQYF. The chain employs TRBV6-6 and TRBJ2-5; 7 nucleotides line up with TRBD1. Germline loops: CDR1 MNHNY, CDR2 SVGAGI (reference sequence). The J segment lost 0 bases and the V segment lost 5 bases, leaving 3 bases of the junction unmatched. CDR3 length equals 14 residues.

In its sample, this clone was seen a few times. CDR3 DNA: TGTGCCAGCAGCGCTCAGGGGGCGTCTGGCTACACCTTC. Residues: CASSAQGASGYTF. V usage is TRBV7-2 and J usage is TRBJ1-2; 8 positions agree with TRBD1. CDR3 length: 13 amino acids. Germline CDR1 reads SGHTA; CDR2 reads FQGNSA. V lost 5 bases and J lost 7; bases outside the gene matches: 6.

The chain employs TRBV6-5 and TRBJ2-7, with D possibly being TRBD1 (6 bases). This CDR3 has 14 residues. Trimming shortened V by 4 bases and J by 2 bases, and 12 bases separated the two germline ends. Germline CDR1 and CDR2: MNHEY and SVGAGI. This CDR3 is CASSFTGTAYEQYF. In DNA, the CDR3 is TGTGCCAGCAGTTTCACAGGGACGGCCTACGAGCAGTACTTC.

As for this clone: Different DNA sequences within this sample yield the same CDR3. The V and J genes are TRBV6-6 and TRBJ2-7, with 7 positions matching TRBD2. The junction had 3 bases not matched to a gene; V was cut back by 6 bases and J by 4 bases. The germline V gene encodes CDR1 MNHNY and CDR2 SVGAGI (reference sequence). There are 12 residues in the CDR3. CDR3 DNA sequence: TGTGCCAGCAGAAGCGGGGCTTACGAGCAGTACTTC. Its translation: CASRSGAYEQYF.

The rearrangement joins TRBV29-1 to TRBJ2-7, with 9 bases matching TRBD1. J was trimmed by 2 bases and V by 6 bases; bases with no gene match: 8. The CDR3 spans 14 residues. Per the germline V gene, CDR1 is SQVTM and CDR2 is ANQGSEA. Written as DNA, the CDR3 is TGCAGCGTCCAACCGGGACAGGGACCCTACGAGCAGTACTTC. This translates into CSVQPGQGPYEQYF.

This clone was recorded a few times. V and J are TRBV4-2 and TRBJ2-7; D is perhaps TRBD1 (5 bases). The V gene lost 1 base and the J gene lost 3 bases, with 7 bases spanning the gap. CDR1 and CDR2 from the germline V gene are LGHNA and YNFKEQ. This CDR3 region has 13 residues. The CDR3 nucleotides read TGTGCCAGCAGCCAAGCGCAGGGCTACGAGCAGTACTTC. Translated: CASSQAQGYEQYF.

The V gene is TRBV7-9, the J gene TRBJ2-7; tentative D call: TRBD1 (5 bases). The CDR3 runs to 14 residues. Per germline, CDR1 SEHNR and CDR2 FQNEAQ (reference sequence). The V and J ends lost 3 bases and 6 bases respectively, with 15 bases between them. The CDR3 sequence is CASSFWGSPSEQYF. Here the CDR3 DNA reads TGTGCCAGCAGCTTCTGGGGCTCCCCTAGCGAGCAGTACTTC.